These 17 T cell receptor beta chains were all obtained from the same sample, sequenced in a study of cytomegalovirus exposure and HLA in healthy donors. Assay used: immunoSEQ multiplex PCR; TCRdb lists only in-frame clones, some missing. The sample carries under 300,000 clones, approximately 86% recorded once. The sample was PBMCs. The origin of the receptors is a woman aged 18-29 years in good health and CMV-seronegative.

This clone was recorded only once. The chain couples TRBV2 to TRBJ2-7; TRBD1 might be the D (5 bases). Trimming removed 2 bases from V and 2 bases from J, with 10 bases in between. Germline V lookup: CDR1 SNHLY, CDR2 FYNNEI. CDR3 length: 14 residues. The CDR3 DNA reads TGTGCCAGCAGTGAATACCAGGGAACCTACGAGCAGTACTTC. Translated, it gives CASSEYQGTYEQYF.

CDR3 amino acids: CASSPPVSGEQYF. The DNA of the CDR3 is TGCGCCAGCAGTCCCCCCGTGTCGGGTGAGCAGTACTTC. The genes are TRBV10-1 and TRBJ2-7; D not resolved. This CDR3 has 13 residues. Germline V gene data show CDR1 as WNHNN and CDR2 as SYGVQD (reference sequence). V gave up 5 bases and J gave up 7 bases, with 15 bases separating them.

Points on this clone: This sample also contains other DNA sequences that code for the same CDR3. The V gene is TRBV30, the J gene TRBJ1-2; D is unresolved. The CDR3 length is 12 residues. Deletions cut 3 bases from V and 2 bases from J, with 7 bases between. Germline V CDR1 and CDR2: GTSNPN, SVGIG (reference sequence). The CDR3, as DNA: TGTGCCTGGAGCTCCGGGAACTATGGCTACACCTTC. Protein: CAWSSGNYGYTF.

This clone was seen once. This chain links TRBV28 with TRBJ1-4, with D unresolved. Germline V gene data show CDR1 as MDHEN and CDR2 as SYDVKM. The CDR3 runs 13 residues. V lost 3 bases, J lost 8 bases, and 10 bases lay in between. The CDR3 here is CASSLVQVEKLFF. For the CDR3, the DNA is TGTGCCAGCAGTTTGGTTCAGGTCGAAAAACTGTTTTTT. The full variable domain, in which reference TRBV28 and TRBJ1-4 provide the parts outside the CDR3, is DVKVTQSSRYLVKRTGEKVFLECVQDMDHENMFWYRQDPGLGLRLIYFSYDVKMKEKGDIPEGYSVSREKKERFSLILESASTNQTSMYLCASSLVQVEKLFFGSGTQLSVL.

The J gene is TRBJ1-3, the V gene TRBV2; TRBD1 matches at 10 bases. With V trimmed by 8 bases and J by 3 bases, 7 bases remained unmatched. Looked up from germline, CDR1 is SNHLY and CDR2 is FYNNEI. The CDR3 is 15 residues long. The CDR3 region is CASSPDRGVGNTIYF. CDR3 nucleotide sequence: TGTGCCAGCTCGCCGGACAGGGGGGTTGGAAACACCATATATTTT.

The chain has TRBV7-2 and TRBJ2-4; a possible D gene is TRBD2 (5 bases). CDR3 length equals 14 residues. Trimming removed 4 bases from V and 8 bases from J, with 15 bases in between. The germline V gene has CDR1 SGHTA and CDR2 FQGNSA. CDR3 sequence reads: CASSWTVRVDIQYF. For the CDR3, the DNA is TGTGCCAGCAGCTGGACCGTGAGGGTGGACATTCAGTACTTC.

V is TRBV4-2 and J is TRBJ2-1, with 10 bases matching TRBD2. From germline, CDR1 is LGHNA and CDR2 YNFKEQ. With 4 bases clipped from V and 8 bases from J, the junction kept 8 bases outside the gene matches. CDR3 length: 15 amino acids. The DNA for the CDR3 is TGTGCCAGCAGCCCCCGTTCTAGCGGGAGTGATGAGCAGTTCTTC. Translating it yields CASSPRSSGSDEQFF.

This chain links TRBV18 with TRBJ2-3; 7 nucleotides agree with TRBD2. There are 15 residues in the CDR3. V lost 6 bases, J lost 5 bases, and 11 bases stayed unmatched. Germline lookup yields CDR1 KGHSH and CDR2 LQKENI. CDR3 in DNA: TGTGCCAGCTCCCGGACTAGAGCCCACCGAGATACGCAGTATTTT. It yields the protein CASSRTRAHRDTQYF.

The V call is TRBV30, the J call TRBJ2-3; TRBD1 might be the D (5 bases). Germline CDR1 reads GTSNPN; CDR2 reads SVGIG (reference sequence). The germline V and J ends were trimmed by 4 bases and 4 bases, with 6 bases remaining between them. The CDR3 sequence is 11 residues long. CDR3 sequence: CAWTGSDTQYF. Here the CDR3 DNA reads TGTGCCTGGACAGGGTCAGATACGCAGTATTTT.

The V and J genes are TRBV28 and TRBJ1-2; D is undetermined. The V end was cut by 2 bases, the J end by 0 bases, with 16 bases between. The CDR3 loop spans 17 amino acids. The V gene's germline CDR1 is MDHEN and CDR2 SYDVKM. The CDR3 protein is CASSLILGPPPNYGYTF. CDR3 bases: TGTGCCAGCAGTTTAATTCTGGGCCCGCCACCTAACTATGGCTACACCTTC.

This chain joins TRBV6-5 and TRBJ1-4; D is ambiguous. The germline V and J ends were trimmed by 4 bases and 2 bases, with 8 bases remaining between them. The CDR3 covers 14 residues. The germline gives CDR1 MNHEY, CDR2 SVGAGI. Here the CDR3 DNA reads TGTGCCAGCAGTTCCGGGAGGACTAATGAAAAACTGTTTTTT. Protein sequence: CASSSGRTNEKLFF.

This chain uses TRBV11-2 with TRBJ1-1; TRBD1 matches 7 bases. This CDR3 region has 15 residues. In germline, CDR1 is SGHAT, CDR2 FQNNGV. The V segment lost 2 bases and the J segment 1 base; nucleotides outside the gene matches: 4. The CDR3 is CASSLKRTGNTEAFF. The CDR3 coding sequence is TGTGCCAGCAGCTTAAAACGGACAGGGAACACTGAAGCTTTCTTT.

CDR3 DNA sequence: TGCGCCAGCAGTGTCTCGGACTTTAATGAGCAGTTCTTC. Amino acids: CASSVSDFNEQFF. The genes are TRBV10-2 and TRBJ2-1, with TRBD2 as a possible D gene (5 bases). Trimming left V 4 bases short and J 7 bases short, with 11 bases between. CDR1 is WSHSY and CDR2 is SAAADI in the germline V gene. This CDR3 is 13 amino acids long.

Notes on this clone: The sample has other DNA sequences that encode this CDR3 too. The chain links TRBV5-4 to TRBJ2-3, with 7 bases aligning to TRBD2. The CDR3 runs 15 residues. The V gene end was trimmed by 2 bases and the J gene end by 3 bases; junction bases not matched to a gene: 6. Germline loops: CDR1 SGHNT, CDR2 YYREEE (reference sequence). This CDR3 reads CASSLYGRLTDTQYF. The DNA of the CDR3 is TGTGCCAGCAGCTTATACGGGAGGTTGACAGATACGCAGTATTTT.

The chain combines TRBV2 with TRBJ1-2; TRBD1 might be the D (6 bases). The germline CDR1 and CDR2 sequences are SNHLY and FYNNEI. This CDR3 is built from 13 residues. V lost 6 bases to trimming and J lost 2 bases, with 10 bases between them. The CDR3 region is CASRQGENYGYTF. For the CDR3, the DNA is TGTGCCAGCAGACAGGGAGAAAACTATGGCTACACCTTC.

The CDR3 DNA reads TGTGCCAGCAGCCGCCGGCTAGCGGGAGGAGGGCATCCGGTTTTAGAGCAGTACTTC. Its translation is CASSRRLAGGGHPVLEQYF. V usage is TRBV7-8 and J usage is TRBJ2-7, with TRBD2 matching 11 bases. V gave up 5 bases and J gave up 7 bases; unmatched junction bases: 22. This CDR3 spans 19 amino acids. The germline CDR1 and CDR2 sequences are SGHVS and FQNEAQ.

The V gene is TRBV7-2, the J gene TRBJ1-6; no clear D. The germline gives CDR1 SGHTA, CDR2 FQGNSA. This CDR3 contains 15 residues. V shed 3 bases and J shed 6 bases, with 12 bases lying between them. For the CDR3, the DNA is TGTGCCAGCAGCTTGAACAGCATTCCTAATTCACCCCTCCACTTT. Its protein product is CASSLNSIPNSPLHF. The whole variable domain, remainder taken from reference TRBV7-2 and TRBJ1-6, is GAGVSQSPSNKVTEKGKDVELRCDPISGHTALYWYRQSLGQGLEFLIYFQGNSAPDKSGLPSDRFSAERTGGSVSTLTIQRTQQEDSAVYLCASSLNSIPNSPLHFGNGTRLTVT.